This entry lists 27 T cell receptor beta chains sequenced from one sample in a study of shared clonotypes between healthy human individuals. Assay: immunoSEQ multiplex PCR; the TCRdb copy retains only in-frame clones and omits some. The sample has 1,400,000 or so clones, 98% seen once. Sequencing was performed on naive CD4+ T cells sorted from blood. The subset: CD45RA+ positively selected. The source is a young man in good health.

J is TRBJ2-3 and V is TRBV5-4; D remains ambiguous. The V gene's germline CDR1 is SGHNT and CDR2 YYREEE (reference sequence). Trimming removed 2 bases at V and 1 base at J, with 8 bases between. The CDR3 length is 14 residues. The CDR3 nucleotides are TGTGCCAGCAGCTTCAGATGGGGCACAGATACGCAGTATTTT. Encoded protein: CASSFRWGTDTQYF. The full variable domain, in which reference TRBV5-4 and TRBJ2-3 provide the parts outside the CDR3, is ETGVTQSPTHLIKTRGQQVTLRCSSQSGHNTVSWYQQALGQGPQFIFQYYREEENGRGNFPPRFSGLQFPNYSSELNVNALELDDSALYLCASSFRWGTDTQYFGPGTRLTVL.

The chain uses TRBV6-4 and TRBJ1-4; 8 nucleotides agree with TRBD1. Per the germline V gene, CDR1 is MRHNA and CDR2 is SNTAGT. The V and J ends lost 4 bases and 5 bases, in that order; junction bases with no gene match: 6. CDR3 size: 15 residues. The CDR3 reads CASSARQGANEKLFF. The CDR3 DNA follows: TGTGCCAGCAGTGCCCGGCAGGGGGCGAATGAAAAACTGTTTTTT.

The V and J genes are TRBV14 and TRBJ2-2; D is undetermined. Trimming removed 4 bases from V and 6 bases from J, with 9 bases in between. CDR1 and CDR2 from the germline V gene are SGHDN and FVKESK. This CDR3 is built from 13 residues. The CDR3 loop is CASSRNFAGELFF. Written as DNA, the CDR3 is TGTGCCAGCAGCCGGAATTTCGCCGGGGAGCTGTTTTTT.

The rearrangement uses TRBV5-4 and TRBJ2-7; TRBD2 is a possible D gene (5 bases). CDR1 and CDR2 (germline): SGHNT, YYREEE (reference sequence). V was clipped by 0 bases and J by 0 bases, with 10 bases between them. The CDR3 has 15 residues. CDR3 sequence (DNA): TGTGCCAGCAGCTTGGAGGGAGTGAGCTCCTACGAGCAGTACTTC. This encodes CASSLEGVSSYEQYF. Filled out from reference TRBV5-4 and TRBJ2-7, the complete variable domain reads ETGVTQSPTHLIKTRGQQVTLRCSSQSGHNTVSWYQQALGQGPQFIFQYYREEENGRGNFPPRFSGLQFPNYSSELNVNALELDDSALYLCASSLEGVSSYEQYFGPGTRLTVT.

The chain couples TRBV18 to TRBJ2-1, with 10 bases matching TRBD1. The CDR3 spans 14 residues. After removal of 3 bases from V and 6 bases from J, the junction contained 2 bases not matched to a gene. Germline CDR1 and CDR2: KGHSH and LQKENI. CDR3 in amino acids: CASSPGQGSNEQFF. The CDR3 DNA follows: TGTGCCAGCTCACCGGGACAGGGGTCCAATGAGCAGTTCTTC.

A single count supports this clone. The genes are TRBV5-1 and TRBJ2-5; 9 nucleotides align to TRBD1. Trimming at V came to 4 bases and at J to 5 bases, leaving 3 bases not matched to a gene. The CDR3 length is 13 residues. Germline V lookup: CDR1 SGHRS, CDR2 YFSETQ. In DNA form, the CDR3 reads TGCGCCAGCAGCAGACAGGGGGATGAGACCCAGTACTTC. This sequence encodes CASSRQGDETQYF. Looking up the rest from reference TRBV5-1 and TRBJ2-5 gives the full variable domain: KAGVTQTPRYLIKTRGQQVTLSCSPISGHRSVSWYQQTPGQGLQFLFEYFSETQRNKGNFPGRFSGRQFSNSRSEMNVSTLELGDSALYLCASSRQGDETQYFGPGTRLLVL.

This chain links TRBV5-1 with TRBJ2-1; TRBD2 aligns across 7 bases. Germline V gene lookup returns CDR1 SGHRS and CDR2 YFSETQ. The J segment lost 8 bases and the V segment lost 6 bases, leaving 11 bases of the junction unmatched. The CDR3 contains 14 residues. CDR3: CASTMVAGSHEQFF. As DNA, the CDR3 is TGCGCCAGCACCATGGTAGCGGGTTCCCATGAGCAGTTCTTC.

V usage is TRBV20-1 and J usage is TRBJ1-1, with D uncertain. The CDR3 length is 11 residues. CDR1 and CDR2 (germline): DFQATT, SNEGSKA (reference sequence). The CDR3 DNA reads TGCATCAGCAGGATGAACACTGAAGCTTTCTTT. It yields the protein CISRMNTEAFF.

The DNA for the CDR3 is TGTGCCAGCAGCTTTTCGGAGGCCGGGGAGCTGTTTTTT. It encodes CASSFSEAGELFF. This chain connects TRBV7-8 to TRBJ2-2; TRBD2 might be the D (5 bases). Trimming took off 3 bases at V and 6 bases at J, with 8 bases between the two ends. Germline lookup yields CDR1 SGHVS and CDR2 FQNEAQ. The CDR3 is made up of 13 amino acids.

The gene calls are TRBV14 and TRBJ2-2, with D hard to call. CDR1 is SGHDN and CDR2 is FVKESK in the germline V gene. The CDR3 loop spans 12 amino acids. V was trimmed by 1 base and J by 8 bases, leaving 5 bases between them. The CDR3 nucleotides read TGTGCCAGCAGCCAAGTTACTGGGGAGCTGTTTTTT. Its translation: CASSQVTGELFF.

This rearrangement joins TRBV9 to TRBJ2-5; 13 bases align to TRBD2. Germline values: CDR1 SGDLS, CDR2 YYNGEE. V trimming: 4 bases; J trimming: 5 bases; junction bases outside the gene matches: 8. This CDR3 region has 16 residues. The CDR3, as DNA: TGTGCCAGCAGCCCAATGTCGGGACTAGCGGGGGAGACCCAGTACTTC. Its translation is CASSPMSGLAGETQYF.

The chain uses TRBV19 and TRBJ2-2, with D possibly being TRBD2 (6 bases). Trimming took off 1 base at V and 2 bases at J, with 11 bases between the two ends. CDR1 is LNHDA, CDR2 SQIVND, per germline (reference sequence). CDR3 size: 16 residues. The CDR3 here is CASSIAGGLNTGELFF. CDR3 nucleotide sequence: TGTGCCAGTAGTATAGCCGGAGGACTAAACACCGGGGAGCTGTTTTTT.

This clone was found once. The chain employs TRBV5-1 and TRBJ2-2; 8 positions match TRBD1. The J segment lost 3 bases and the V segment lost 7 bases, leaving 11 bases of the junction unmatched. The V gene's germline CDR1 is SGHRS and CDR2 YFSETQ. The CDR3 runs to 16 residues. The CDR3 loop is CASAAGGVVDTGELFF. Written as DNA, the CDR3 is TGCGCCAGCGCAGCAGGGGGCGTAGTCGACACCGGGGAGCTGTTTTTT.

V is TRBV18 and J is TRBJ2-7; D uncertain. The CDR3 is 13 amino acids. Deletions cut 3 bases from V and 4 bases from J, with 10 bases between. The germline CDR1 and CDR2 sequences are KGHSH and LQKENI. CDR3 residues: CASSPRMAYEQYF. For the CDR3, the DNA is TGTGCCAGCTCACCCAGGATGGCGTACGAGCAGTACTTC.

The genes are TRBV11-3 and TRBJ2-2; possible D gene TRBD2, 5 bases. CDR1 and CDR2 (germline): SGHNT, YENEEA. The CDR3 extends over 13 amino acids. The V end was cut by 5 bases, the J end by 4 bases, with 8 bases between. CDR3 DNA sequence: TGTGCCAGCAGCGAGCGGCCCACCGGGGAGCTGTTTTTT. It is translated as CASSERPTGELFF.

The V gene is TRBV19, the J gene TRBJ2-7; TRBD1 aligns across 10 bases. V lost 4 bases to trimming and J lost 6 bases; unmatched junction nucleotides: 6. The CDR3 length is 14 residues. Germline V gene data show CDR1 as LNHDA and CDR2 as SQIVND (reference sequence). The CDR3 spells CASSTGQGVVEQYF. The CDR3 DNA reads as TGTGCCAGTAGTACTGGACAGGGGGTCGTCGAGCAGTACTTC.

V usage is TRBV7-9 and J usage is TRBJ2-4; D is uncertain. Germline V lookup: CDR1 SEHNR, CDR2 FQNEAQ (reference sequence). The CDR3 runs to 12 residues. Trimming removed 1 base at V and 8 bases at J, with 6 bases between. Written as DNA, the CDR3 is TGTGCCAGCAGCTTAGAGAATGACATTCAGTACTTC. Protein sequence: CASSLENDIQYF.

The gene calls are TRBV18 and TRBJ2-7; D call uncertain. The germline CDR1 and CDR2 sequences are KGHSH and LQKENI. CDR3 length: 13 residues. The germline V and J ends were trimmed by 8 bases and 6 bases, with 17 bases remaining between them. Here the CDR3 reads CASATTAGAEQYF. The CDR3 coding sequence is TGTGCCAGCGCTACGACTGCAGGAGCCGAGCAGTACTTC.

The CDR3, as DNA: TGTGCCTGGAGGGACAGGGGTAGTCAAGAGACCCAGTACTTC. As protein: CAWRDRGSQETQYF. The J gene is TRBJ2-5, the V gene TRBV30; 9 bases are shared with TRBD1. Germline V gene data show CDR1 as GTSNPN and CDR2 as SVGIG (reference sequence). CDR3 size: 14 residues. J lost 2 bases, V lost 3 bases, and 4 bases had no gene match.

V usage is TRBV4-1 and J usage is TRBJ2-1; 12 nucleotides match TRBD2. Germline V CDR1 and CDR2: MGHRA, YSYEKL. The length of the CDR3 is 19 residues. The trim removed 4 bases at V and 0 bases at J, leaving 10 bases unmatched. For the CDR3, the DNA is TGCGCCAGCAGCCCGAGGGGGCTAGCGGGAGGGAGCTCCTACAATGAGCAGTTCTTC. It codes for CASSPRGLAGGSSYNEQFF.

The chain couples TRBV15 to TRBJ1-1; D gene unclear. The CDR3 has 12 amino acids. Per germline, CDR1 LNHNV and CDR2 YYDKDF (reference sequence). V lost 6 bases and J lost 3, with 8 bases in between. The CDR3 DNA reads TGTGCCACCAGTCGACGGGACACTGAAGCTTTCTTT. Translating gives CATSRRDTEAFF.

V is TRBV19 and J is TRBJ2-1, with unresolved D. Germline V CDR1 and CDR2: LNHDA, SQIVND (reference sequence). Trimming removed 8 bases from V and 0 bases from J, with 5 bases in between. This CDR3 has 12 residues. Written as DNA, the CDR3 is TGTGCCAGTCACAGCTCCTACAATGAGCAGTTCTTC. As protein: CASHSSYNEQFF.

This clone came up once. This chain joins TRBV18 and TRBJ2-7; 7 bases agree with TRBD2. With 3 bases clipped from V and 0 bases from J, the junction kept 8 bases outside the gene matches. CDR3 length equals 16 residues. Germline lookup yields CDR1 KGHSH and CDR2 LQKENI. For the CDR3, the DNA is TGTGCCAGCTCACCTTTCGAGGGAGGGATCTCCTACGAGCAGTACTTC. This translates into CASSPFEGGISYEQYF. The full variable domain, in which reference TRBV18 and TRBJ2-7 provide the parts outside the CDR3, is NAGVMQNPRHLVRRRGQEARLRCSPMKGHSHVYWYRQLPEEGLKFMVYLQKENIIDESGMPKERFSAEFPKEGPSILRIQQVVRGDSAAYFCASSPFEGGISYEQYFGPGTRLTVT.

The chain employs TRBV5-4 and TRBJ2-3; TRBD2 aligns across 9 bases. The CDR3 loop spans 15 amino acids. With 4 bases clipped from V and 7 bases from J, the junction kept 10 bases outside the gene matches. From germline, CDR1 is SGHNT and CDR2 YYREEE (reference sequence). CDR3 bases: TGTGCCAGCAGCGTAGGCGGGGGGGTGGTAAATACGCAGTATTTT. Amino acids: CASSVGGGVVNTQYF.

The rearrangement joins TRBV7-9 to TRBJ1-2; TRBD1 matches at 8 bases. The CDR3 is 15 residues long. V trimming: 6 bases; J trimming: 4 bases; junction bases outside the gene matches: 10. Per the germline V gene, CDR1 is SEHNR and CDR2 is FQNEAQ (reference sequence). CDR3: CASRGGQGARYGYTF. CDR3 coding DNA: TGTGCCAGCAGAGGAGGACAGGGAGCTCGCTATGGCTACACCTTC.

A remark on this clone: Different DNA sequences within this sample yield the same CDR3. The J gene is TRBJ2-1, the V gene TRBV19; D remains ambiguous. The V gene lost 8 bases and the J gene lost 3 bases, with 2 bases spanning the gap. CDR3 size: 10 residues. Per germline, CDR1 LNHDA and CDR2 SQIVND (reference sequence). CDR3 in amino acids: CASGYNEQFF. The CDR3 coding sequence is TGTGCCAGTGGCTACAATGAGCAGTTCTTC.

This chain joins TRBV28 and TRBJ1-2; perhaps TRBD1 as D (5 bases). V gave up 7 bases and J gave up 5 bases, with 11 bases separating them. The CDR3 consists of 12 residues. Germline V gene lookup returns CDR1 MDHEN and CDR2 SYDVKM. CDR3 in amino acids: CASIGAEYGYTF. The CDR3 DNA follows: TGTGCCAGCATAGGGGCGGAATATGGCTACACCTTC.